The text below deals with one T cell receptor beta chain. These data belong to a study of blood T cell repertoires in COVID-19. Study-wide background: T cells, B-cell-depleted T cells, or PBMCs supplied cDNA or gDNA.

In the authors' workflow: Estimation of nucleated cell counts was performed using reference gene primer amplification. Profiling relied on immunoSEQ multiplex PCR, and the TCRdb table lists in-frame clones only, not all of them. The V and J calls and clone size were taken over from that table, and D and trimming were inferred from the DNA. The sample has about 18,000 clones, roughly 90% seen once. In germline, CDR1 is MNHEY, CDR2 SMNVEV (reference sequence). V lost 6 bases to trimming and J lost 4 bases; unmatched junction nucleotides: 5. The CDR3 runs 13 residues. Sequencing input: peripheral blood. The chain combines TRBV27 with TRBJ2-5, with TRBD1 matching over 7 bases. This clonotype was sampled from a man aged 45-65 years with active COVID-19. The CDR3 DNA reads TGTGCCAGCAGCTCGGGACAGAGAGAGACCCAGTACTTC. This encodes CASSSGQRETQYF.